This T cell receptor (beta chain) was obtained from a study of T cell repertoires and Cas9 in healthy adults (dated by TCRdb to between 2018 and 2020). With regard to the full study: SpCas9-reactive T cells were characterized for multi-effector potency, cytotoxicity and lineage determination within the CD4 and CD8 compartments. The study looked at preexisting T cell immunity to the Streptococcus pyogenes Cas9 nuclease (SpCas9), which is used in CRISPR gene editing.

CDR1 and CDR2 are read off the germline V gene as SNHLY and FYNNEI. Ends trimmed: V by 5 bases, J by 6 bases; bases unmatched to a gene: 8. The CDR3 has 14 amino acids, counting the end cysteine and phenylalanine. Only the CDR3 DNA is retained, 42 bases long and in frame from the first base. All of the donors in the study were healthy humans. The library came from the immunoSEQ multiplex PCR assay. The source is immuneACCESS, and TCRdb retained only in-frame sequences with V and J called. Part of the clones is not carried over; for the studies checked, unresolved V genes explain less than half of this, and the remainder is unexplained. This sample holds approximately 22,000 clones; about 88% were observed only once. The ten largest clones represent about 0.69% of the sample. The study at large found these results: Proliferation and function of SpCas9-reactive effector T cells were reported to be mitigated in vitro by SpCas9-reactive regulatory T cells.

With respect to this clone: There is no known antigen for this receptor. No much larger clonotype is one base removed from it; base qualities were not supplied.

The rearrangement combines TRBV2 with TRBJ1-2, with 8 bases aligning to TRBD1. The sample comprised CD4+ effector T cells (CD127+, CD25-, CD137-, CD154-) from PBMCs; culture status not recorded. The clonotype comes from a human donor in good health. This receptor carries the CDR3 CASSKQGGGDGYTF. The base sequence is TGTGCCAGCAGTAAACAGGGGGGAGGTGATGGCTACACCTTC.